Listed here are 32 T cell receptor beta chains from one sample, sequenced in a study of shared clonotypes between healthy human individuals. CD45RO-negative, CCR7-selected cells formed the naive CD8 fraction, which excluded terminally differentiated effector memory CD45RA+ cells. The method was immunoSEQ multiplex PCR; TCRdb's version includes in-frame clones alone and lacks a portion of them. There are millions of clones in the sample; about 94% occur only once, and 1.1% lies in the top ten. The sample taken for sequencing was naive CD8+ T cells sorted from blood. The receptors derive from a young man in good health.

The CDR3 DNA follows: TGTGCCAGCAGTGGGGTAGGGGACAGGGACTACGAGCAGTACTTC. This encodes CASSGVGDRDYEQYF. The chain is built from TRBV2 and TRBJ2-7, with 9 bases lining up with TRBD1. Germline values: CDR1 SNHLY, CDR2 FYNNEI. The CDR3 extends over 15 amino acids. After removal of 4 bases from V and 3 bases from J, the junction contained 7 bases not matched to a gene.

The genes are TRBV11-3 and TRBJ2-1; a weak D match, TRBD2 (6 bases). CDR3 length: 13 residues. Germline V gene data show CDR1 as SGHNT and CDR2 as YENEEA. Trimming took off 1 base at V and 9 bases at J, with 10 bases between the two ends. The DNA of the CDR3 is TGTGCCAGCAGCTTAGCGGGGGTACCTGAGCAGTTCTTC. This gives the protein CASSLAGVPEQFF.

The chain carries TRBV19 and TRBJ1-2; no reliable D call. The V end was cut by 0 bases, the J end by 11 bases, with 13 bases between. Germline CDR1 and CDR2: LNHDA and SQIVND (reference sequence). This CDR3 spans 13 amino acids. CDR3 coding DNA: TGTGCCAGTAGTATAGACGGGCCAGCCTTTTACACCTTC. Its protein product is CASSIDGPAFYTF.

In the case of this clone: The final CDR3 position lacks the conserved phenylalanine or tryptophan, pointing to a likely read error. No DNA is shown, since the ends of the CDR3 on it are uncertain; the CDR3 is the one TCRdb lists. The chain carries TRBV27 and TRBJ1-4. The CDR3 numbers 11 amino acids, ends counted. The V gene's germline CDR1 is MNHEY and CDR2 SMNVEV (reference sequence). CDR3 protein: CASPPQMGVGV.

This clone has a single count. CDR3 in amino acids: CASSLEGAGDTQYF. The CDR3 region has the DNA TGTGCCAGCAGTCTCGAGGGGGCAGGAGATACGCAGTATTTT. V usage is TRBV7-8 and J usage is TRBJ2-3, with 7 bases identical to TRBD1. The germline gives CDR1 SGHVS, CDR2 FQNEAQ. This CDR3 spans 14 amino acids. The trim removed 6 bases at V and 5 bases at J, leaving 8 bases unmatched.

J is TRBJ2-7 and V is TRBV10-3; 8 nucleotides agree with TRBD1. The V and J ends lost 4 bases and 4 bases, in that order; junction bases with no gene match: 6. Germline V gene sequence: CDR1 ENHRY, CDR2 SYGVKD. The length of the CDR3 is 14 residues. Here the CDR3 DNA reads TGTGCCATCAGTGCCCCGGACAGGGAATACGAGCAGTACTTC. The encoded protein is CAISAPDREYEQYF.

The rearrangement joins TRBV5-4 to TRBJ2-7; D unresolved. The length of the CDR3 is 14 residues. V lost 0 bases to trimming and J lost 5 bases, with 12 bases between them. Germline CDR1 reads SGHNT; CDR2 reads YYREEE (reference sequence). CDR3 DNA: TGTGCCAGCAGCTTGGCCGAAGCGTCCCACGAGCAGTACTTC. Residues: CASSLAEASHEQYF.

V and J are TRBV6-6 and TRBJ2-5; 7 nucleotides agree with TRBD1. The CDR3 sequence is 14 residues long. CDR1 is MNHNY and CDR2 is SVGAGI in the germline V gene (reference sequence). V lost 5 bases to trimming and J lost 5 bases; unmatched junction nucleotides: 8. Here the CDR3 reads CASSPQGSHETQYF. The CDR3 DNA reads TGTGCCAGCAGTCCACAGGGGTCACACGAGACCCAGTACTTC.

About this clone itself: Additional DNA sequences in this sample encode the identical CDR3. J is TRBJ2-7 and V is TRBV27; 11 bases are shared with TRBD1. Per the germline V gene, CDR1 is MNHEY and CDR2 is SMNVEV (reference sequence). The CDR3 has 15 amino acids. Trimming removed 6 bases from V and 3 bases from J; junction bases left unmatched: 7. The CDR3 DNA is TGTGCCAGCAGGCTTACCGGGACAGGGGGCTACGAGCAGTACTTC. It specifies CASRLTGTGGYEQYF.

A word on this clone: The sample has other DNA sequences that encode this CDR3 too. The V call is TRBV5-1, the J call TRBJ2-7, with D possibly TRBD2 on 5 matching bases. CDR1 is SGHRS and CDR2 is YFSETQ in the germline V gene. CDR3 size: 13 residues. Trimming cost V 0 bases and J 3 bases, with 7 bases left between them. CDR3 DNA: TGCGCCAGCAGCTTGGGACGGGACTACGAGCAGTACTTC. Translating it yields CASSLGRDYEQYF.

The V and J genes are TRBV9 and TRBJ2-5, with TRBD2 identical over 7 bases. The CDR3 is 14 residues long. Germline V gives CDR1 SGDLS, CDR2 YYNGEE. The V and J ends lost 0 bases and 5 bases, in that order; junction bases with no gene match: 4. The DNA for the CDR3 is TGTGCCAGCAGCGTAGATTCAGCGGGGGAGACCCAGTACTTC. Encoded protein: CASSVDSAGETQYF.

The CDR3 here is CASSQDAGLLNSPLHF. The CDR3 bases are TGCGCCAGCAGCCAAGATGCCGGCCTCCTCAATTCACCCCTCCACTTT. This rearrangement joins TRBV4-1 to TRBJ1-6; D uncertain. V gave up 0 bases and J gave up 7 bases, with 13 bases separating them. This CDR3 has 16 residues. Germline V gene sequence: CDR1 MGHRA, CDR2 YSYEKL.

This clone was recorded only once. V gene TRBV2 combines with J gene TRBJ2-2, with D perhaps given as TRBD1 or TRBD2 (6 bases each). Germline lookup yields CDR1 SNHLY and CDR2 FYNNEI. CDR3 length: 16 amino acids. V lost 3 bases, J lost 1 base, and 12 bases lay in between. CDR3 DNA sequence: TGTGCCAGCAGTGACGGGGGCGCGGGGAACACCGGGGAGCTGTTTTTT. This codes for CASSDGGAGNTGELFF.

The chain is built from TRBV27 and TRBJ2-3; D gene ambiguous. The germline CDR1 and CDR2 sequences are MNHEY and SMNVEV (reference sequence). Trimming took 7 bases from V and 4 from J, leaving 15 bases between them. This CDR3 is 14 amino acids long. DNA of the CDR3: TGTGCCAGCAACCCCTTTCTCGGTTCAGATACGCAGTATTTT. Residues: CASNPFLGSDTQYF.

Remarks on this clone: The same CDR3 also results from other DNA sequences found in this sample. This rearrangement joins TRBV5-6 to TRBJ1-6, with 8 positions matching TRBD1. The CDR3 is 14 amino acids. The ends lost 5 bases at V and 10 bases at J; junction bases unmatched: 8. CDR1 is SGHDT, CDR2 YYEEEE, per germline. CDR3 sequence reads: CASRPGQGGSPLHF. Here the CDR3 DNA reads TGTGCCAGCAGACCCGGACAGGGTGGGTCACCCCTCCACTTT.

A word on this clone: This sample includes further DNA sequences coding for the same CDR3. CDR3 protein: CASSLGGRGTDTQYF. In DNA form, the CDR3 reads TGCGCCAGCAGTCTTGGAGGCAGGGGCACAGATACGCAGTATTTT. The rearrangement joins TRBV5-1 to TRBJ2-3; D is tentatively TRBD1 or TRBD2 (5 bases each). The CDR3 runs 15 residues. The V end was cut by 5 bases, the J end by 1 base, with 14 bases between. Germline V gene sequence: CDR1 SGHRS, CDR2 YFSETQ.

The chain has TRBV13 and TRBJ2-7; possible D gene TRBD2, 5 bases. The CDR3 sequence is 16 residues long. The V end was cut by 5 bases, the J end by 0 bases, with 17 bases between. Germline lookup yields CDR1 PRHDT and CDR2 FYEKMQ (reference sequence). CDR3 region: CASSGPELDHSYEQYF. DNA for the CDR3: TGTGCCAGCAGCGGACCCGAACTAGACCACTCCTACGAGCAGTACTTC.

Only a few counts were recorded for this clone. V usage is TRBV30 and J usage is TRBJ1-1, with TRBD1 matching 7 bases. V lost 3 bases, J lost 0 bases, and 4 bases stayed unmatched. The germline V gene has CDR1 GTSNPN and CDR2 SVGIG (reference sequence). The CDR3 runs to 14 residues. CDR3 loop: CAWSLTGMNTEAFF. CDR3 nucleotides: TGTGCCTGGAGCCTGACAGGGATGAACACTGAAGCTTTCTTT.

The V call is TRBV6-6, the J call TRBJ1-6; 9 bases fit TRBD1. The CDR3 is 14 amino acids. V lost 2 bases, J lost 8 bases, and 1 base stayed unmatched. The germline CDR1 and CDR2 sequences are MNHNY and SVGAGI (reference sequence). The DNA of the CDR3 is TGTGCCAGCAGTTACAGGACAGGGGATTCACCCCTCCACTTT. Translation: CASSYRTGDSPLHF.

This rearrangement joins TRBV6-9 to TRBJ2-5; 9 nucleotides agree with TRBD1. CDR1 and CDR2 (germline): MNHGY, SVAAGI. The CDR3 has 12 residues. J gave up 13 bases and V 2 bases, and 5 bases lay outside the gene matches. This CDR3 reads CASSYPLQGAYF. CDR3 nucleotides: TGTGCCAGCAGTTATCCCTTACAGGGGGCGTACTTC.

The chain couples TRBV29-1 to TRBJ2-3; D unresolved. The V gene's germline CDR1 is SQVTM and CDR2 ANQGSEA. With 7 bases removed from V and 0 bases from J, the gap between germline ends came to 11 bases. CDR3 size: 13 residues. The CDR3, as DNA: TGCAGCGGGGTGGTTTCTAGCACAGATACGCAGTATTTT. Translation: CSGVVSSTDTQYF.

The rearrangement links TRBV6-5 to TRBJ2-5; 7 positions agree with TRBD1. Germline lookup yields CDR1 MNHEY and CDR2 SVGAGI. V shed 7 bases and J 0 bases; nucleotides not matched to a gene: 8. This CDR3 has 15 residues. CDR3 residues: CASNRDRPYQETQYF. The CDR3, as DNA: TGTGCCAGCAATCGGGACAGACCCTACCAAGAGACCCAGTACTTC.

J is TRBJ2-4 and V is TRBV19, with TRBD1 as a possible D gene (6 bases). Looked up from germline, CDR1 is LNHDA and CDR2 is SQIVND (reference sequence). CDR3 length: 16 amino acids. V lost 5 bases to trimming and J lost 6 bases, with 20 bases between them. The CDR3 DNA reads TGTGCCAGTAGTCCACTAATACAGGGTCTGAGAAACATTCAGTACTTC. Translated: CASSPLIQGLRNIQYF.

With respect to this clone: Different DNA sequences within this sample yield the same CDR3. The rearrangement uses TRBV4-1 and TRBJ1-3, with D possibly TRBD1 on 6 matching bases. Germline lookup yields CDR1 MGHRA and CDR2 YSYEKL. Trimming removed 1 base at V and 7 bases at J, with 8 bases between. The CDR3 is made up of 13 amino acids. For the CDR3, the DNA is TGCGCCAGCAGCCAAGTCGGGGGCAACACCATATATTTT. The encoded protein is CASSQVGGNTIYF.

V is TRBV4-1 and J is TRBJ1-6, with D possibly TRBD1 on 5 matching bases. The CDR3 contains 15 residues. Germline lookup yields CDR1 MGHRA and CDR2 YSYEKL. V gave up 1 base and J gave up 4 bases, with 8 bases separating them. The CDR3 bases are TGCGCCAGCAGCCAAGTGACAGAGTATAATTCACCCCTCCACTTT. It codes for CASSQVTEYNSPLHF.

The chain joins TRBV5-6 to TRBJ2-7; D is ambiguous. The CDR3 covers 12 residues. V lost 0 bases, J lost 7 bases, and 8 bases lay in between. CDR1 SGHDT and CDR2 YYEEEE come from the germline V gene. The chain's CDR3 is CASSLEPLEQYF. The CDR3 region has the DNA TGTGCCAGCAGCTTGGAGCCCCTGGAGCAGTACTTC.

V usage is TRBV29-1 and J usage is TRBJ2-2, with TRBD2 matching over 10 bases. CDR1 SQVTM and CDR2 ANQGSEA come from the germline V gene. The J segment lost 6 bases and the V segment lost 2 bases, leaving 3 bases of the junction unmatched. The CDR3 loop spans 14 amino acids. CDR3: CSVESGRAAGELFF. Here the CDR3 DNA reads TGCAGCGTTGAAAGCGGGAGGGCCGCCGGGGAGCTGTTTTTT.

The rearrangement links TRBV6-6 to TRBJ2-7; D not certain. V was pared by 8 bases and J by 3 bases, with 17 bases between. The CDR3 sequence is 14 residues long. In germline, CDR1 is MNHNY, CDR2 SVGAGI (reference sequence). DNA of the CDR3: TGTGCCAGCGCCCCGCACGGGCACTACTACGAGCAGTACTTC. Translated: CASAPHGHYYEQYF.

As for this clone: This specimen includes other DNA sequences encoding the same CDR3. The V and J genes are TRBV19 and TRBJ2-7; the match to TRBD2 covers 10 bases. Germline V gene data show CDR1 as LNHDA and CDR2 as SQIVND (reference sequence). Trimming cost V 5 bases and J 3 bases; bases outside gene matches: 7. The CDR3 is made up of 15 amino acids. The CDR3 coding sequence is TGTGCCAGTAGTCCGCAGCGGGAGGGCCTCTACGAGCAGTACTTC. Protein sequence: CASSPQREGLYEQYF. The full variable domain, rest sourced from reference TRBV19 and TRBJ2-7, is DGGITQSPKYLFRKEGQNVTLSCEQNLNHDAMYWYRQDPGQGLRLIYYSQIVNDFQKGDIAEGYSVSREKKESFPLTVTSAQKNPTAFYLCASSPQREGLYEQYFGPGTRLTVT.

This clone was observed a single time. This CDR3 reads CASSEGSTF. Written as DNA, the CDR3 is TGTGCCAGCAGTGAAGGTAGCACCTTC. The V gene is TRBV2, the J gene TRBJ1-2; no firm D call. The CDR3 is 9 residues long. Germline V gene data show CDR1 as SNHLY and CDR2 as FYNNEI. Trimming stripped 1 base from V and 13 bases from J, with 4 bases between.

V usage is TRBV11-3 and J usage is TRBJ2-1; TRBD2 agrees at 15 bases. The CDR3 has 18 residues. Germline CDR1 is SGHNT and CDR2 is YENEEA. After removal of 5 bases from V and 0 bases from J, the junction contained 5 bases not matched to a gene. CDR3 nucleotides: TGTGCCAGCAGCACAGGGACTAGCGGGGGGCTCTCCTACAATGAGCAGTTCTTC. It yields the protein CASSTGTSGGLSYNEQFF.

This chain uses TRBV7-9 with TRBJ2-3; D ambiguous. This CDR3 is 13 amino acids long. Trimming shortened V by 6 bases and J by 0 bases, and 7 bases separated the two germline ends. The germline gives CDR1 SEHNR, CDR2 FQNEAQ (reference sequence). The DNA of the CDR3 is TGTGCCAGCAGGGACCCGAGCACAGATACGCAGTATTTT. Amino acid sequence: CASRDPSTDTQYF.